These 29 T cell receptor beta chains originate from one sample sequenced in a study of shared clonotypes between healthy human individuals. This table comes from immunoSEQ multiplex PCR, and its TCRdb copy is limited to in-frame clones, with some not included. In the table there are some 2,000,000 clones, about 95% of which are singletons. Sequencing was done on a sample of naive CD4+ T cells sorted from blood. Subset described: CD45RA+ positively selected. These receptors were collected from a man between 18 and 29 years old in good health.

This CDR3 reads CASSQSENYGYTF. The CDR3 DNA is TGTGCCAGCAGCCAGAGTGAAAACTATGGCTACACCTTC. The V call is TRBV7-9, the J call TRBJ1-2; D is uncertain. The CDR3 runs to 13 residues. Per germline, CDR1 SEHNR and CDR2 FQNEAQ (reference sequence). V gave up 5 bases and J gave up 2 bases, with 9 bases separating them.

The chain recombines TRBV7-2 with TRBJ2-6; 8 bases are a match to TRBD2. Germline CDR1 reads SGHTA; CDR2 reads FQGNSA. This CDR3 region has 17 residues. With V trimmed by 3 bases and J by 1 base, 5 bases remained unmatched. CDR3 region: CASSLRGARSGANVLTF. The DNA for the CDR3 is TGTGCCAGCAGCTTGCGGGGGGCGAGATCTGGGGCCAACGTCCTGACTTTC. Based on the CDR3 plus reference TRBV7-2 and TRBJ2-6, the full variable domain is GAGVSQSPSNKVTEKGKDVELRCDPISGHTALYWYRQSLGQGLEFLIYFQGNSAPDKSGLPSDRFSAERTGGSVSTLTIQRTQQEDSAVYLCASSLRGARSGANVLTFGAGSRLTVL.

The chain has TRBV5-1 and TRBJ2-7; D is undetermined. The CDR3 has 13 amino acids. Trimming cost V 1 base and J 5 bases, with 10 bases left between them. Germline CDR1 reads SGHRS; CDR2 reads YFSETQ. CDR3 sequence (DNA): TGCGCCAGCAGCTTGAGCAGGTCCAACGAGCAGTACTTC. Protein product: CASSLSRSNEQYF.

The chain joins TRBV11-2 to TRBJ1-2; 7 nucleotides match TRBD1. The junction had 10 bases not matched to a gene; V was cut back by 7 bases and J by 5 bases. The CDR3 covers 14 residues. Germline CDR1 and CDR2: SGHAT and FQNNGV. The CDR3 sequence: CASNRPGQLYGYTF. The DNA of the CDR3 is TGTGCCAGCAACCGACCGGGACAGCTTTATGGCTACACCTTC.

The chain employs TRBV25-1 and TRBJ2-1, with D possibly being TRBD2 (6 bases). There are 12 residues in the CDR3. Germline V gene sequence: CDR1 MGHDK, CDR2 SYGVNS. Trimming removed 8 bases at V and 7 bases at J, with 12 bases between. CDR3 region: CASSPGGNEQFF. Written as DNA, the CDR3 is TGTGCCAGCTCCCCCGGGGGAAATGAGCAGTTCTTC.

The rearrangement uses TRBV10-3 and TRBJ2-7, with a possible D match to TRBD1 (5 bases). The V and J ends lost 11 bases and 3 bases respectively, with 11 bases between them. The CDR3 spans 11 residues. Germline loops: CDR1 ENHRY, CDR2 SYGVKD. The CDR3 region has the DNA TGTGCCGTTTCACAGGACTACGAGCAGTACTTC. Translation gives CAVSQDYEQYF.

With respect to this clone: This may be a read error, as it is one base from a much larger clone. The V gene is TRBV30, the J gene TRBJ2-3, with 9 bases identical to TRBD2. The CDR3 extends over 12 amino acids. The V segment lost 5 bases and the J segment 11 bases; nucleotides outside the gene matches: 8. CDR1 and CDR2 (germline): GTSNPN, SVGIG (reference sequence). This CDR3 is CAWASGKVGQYF. Here the CDR3 DNA reads TGTGCCTGGGCTAGCGGGAAAGTAGGGCAGTATTTT.

The chain carries TRBV2 and TRBJ2-4; TRBD2 is a possible D gene (5 bases). CDR1 and CDR2 from the germline V gene are SNHLY and FYNNEI. Trimming took 5 bases from V and 9 from J, leaving 11 bases between them. This CDR3 is 12 amino acids long. Here the CDR3 DNA reads TGTGCCAGCAGTCTCGGGGATCGCATTCAGTACTTC. This gives the protein CASSLGDRIQYF.

J is TRBJ1-6 and V is TRBV7-9; 7 bases map to TRBD1. CDR3 length: 14 residues. CDR1 is SEHNR and CDR2 is FQNEAQ in the germline V gene (reference sequence). V lost 3 bases to trimming and J lost 9 bases; unmatched junction nucleotides: 5. Written as DNA, the CDR3 is TGTGCCAGCAGCTTTACAGGGGTAGGTTCACCCCTCCACTTT. Protein product: CASSFTGVGSPLHF.

This chain uses TRBV15 with TRBJ2-7, with 9 bases fitting TRBD1. With V trimmed by 0 bases and J by 3 bases, 6 bases remained unmatched. This CDR3 contains 16 residues. Looked up from germline, CDR1 is LNHNV and CDR2 is YYDKDF (reference sequence). CDR3 nucleotides: TGTGCCACCAGCAGAGATAATCCGGGACAGGGCTACGAGCAGTACTTC. It codes for CATSRDNPGQGYEQYF.

This clone appeared once. The chain is built from TRBV5-1 and TRBJ2-5, with D tentatively TRBD1 (7 bases). Trimming shortened V by 4 bases and J by 1 base, and 17 bases separated the two germline ends. The germline V gene has CDR1 SGHRS and CDR2 YFSETQ. The CDR3 length is 16 residues. CDR3 nucleotide sequence: TGCGCCAGCAGCACCGGACAGGCCGGGGGCCAAGAGACCCAGTACTTC. This codes for CASSTGQAGGQETQYF.

The chain couples TRBV6-1 to TRBJ1-6; D might be TRBD1 (6 bases). CDR1 is MNHNS and CDR2 is SASEGT in the germline V gene. V was cut by 3 bases and J by 0 bases, with 9 bases left in between. This CDR3 region has 16 residues. The CDR3 DNA is TGTGCCAGCAGTGAGGACAGAAGCTCCTATAATTCACCCCTCCACTTT. Translation gives CASSEDRSSYNSPLHF.

J is TRBJ1-1 and V is TRBV9, with D tentatively TRBD1 (5 bases). Per the germline V gene, CDR1 is SGDLS and CDR2 is YYNGEE. The CDR3 loop spans 13 amino acids. V dropped 0 bases and J dropped 4 bases, with 7 bases sitting between them. The CDR3 region has the DNA TGTGCCAGCAGCGTAGCGGGGCTCACTGAAGCTTTCTTT. Its protein is CASSVAGLTEAFF. Looking up the rest from reference TRBV9 and TRBJ1-1 gives the full variable domain: DSGVTQTPKHLITATGQRVTLRCSPRSGDLSVYWYQQSLDQGLQFLIQYYNGEERAKGNILERFSAQQFPDLHSELNLSSLELGDSALYFCASSVAGLTEAFFGQGTRLTVV.

This clone was counted a single time. This rearrangement joins TRBV7-8 to TRBJ2-2; TRBD1 matches 7 bases. Germline trimming cut 5 bases from V and 4 bases from J; bases unmatched to any gene: 10. The germline V gene encodes CDR1 SGHVS and CDR2 FQNEAQ. This CDR3 is 16 amino acids long. In DNA, the CDR3 is TGTGCCAGCAGCGCCTCCCCCGGGACAGTCACCGGGGAGCTGTTTTTT. Translating it yields CASSASPGTVTGELFF.

Comments on this clone: Within the sample, other DNA sequences also encode this same CDR3. V is TRBV5-1 and J is TRBJ1-3; possibly TRBD1 for D (6 bases). The germline CDR1 and CDR2 sequences are SGHRS and YFSETQ. Trimming took 0 bases from V and 4 from J, leaving 8 bases between them. This CDR3 is 14 amino acids long. The CDR3 nucleotides read TGCGCCAGCAGCTTGGAAGGACAGGGAAACACCATATATTTT. Translated: CASSLEGQGNTIYF.

With respect to this clone: Other DNA sequences in the sample encode the same CDR3. The rearrangement uses TRBV30 and TRBJ1-5; TRBD1 is a possible D gene (5 bases). Germline lookup yields CDR1 GTSNPN and CDR2 SVGIG (reference sequence). Trimming removed 3 bases at V and 4 bases at J, with 7 bases between. The CDR3 sequence is 12 residues long. CDR3 amino acids: CAWSAGNQPQHF. CDR3 DNA: TGTGCCTGGAGCGCAGGGAATCAGCCCCAGCATTTT.

This clone occurred once. V and J are TRBV18 and TRBJ1-1; D not certain. V was shortened by 0 bases and J by 3 bases, with 17 bases between the two germline ends. CDR3 length: 17 residues. Germline loops: CDR1 KGHSH, CDR2 LQKENI. The DNA for the CDR3 is TGTGCCAGCTCACCACCTAAGGAGCCGGGCGATGACACTGAAGCTTTCTTT. Translated, it gives CASSPPKEPGDDTEAFF. Full variable domain (rest looked up from reference TRBV18 and TRBJ1-1): NAGVMQNPRHLVRRRGQEARLRCSPMKGHSHVYWYRQLPEEGLKFMVYLQKENIIDESGMPKERFSAEFPKEGPSILRIQQVVRGDSAAYFCASSPPKEPGDDTEAFFGQGTRLTVV.

The chain joins TRBV5-1 to TRBJ1-6, with a possible D match to TRBD1 (5 bases). With 4 bases removed from V and 5 bases from J, the gap between germline ends came to 13 bases. Per germline, CDR1 SGHRS and CDR2 YFSETQ. This CDR3 contains 15 residues. For the CDR3, the DNA is TGCGCCAGCAGCGCCGAGGTCAGGGATAATTCACCCCTCCACTTT. Encoded protein: CASSAEVRDNSPLHF. The full variable domain, its missing parts supplied by reference TRBV5-1 and TRBJ1-6, is KAGVTQTPRYLIKTRGQQVTLSCSPISGHRSVSWYQQTPGQGLQFLFEYFSETQRNKGNFPGRFSGRQFSNSRSEMNVSTLELGDSALYLCASSAEVRDNSPLHFGNGTRLTVT.

V is TRBV10-3 and J is TRBJ2-5, with 7 bases that match TRBD2. Trimming at V came to 6 bases and at J to 4 bases, leaving 5 bases not matched to a gene. Germline lookup yields CDR1 ENHRY and CDR2 SYGVKD. The CDR3 has 13 residues. CDR3 loop: CAIRRLAGETQYF. In DNA form, the CDR3 reads TGTGCCATCAGACGACTAGCAGGAGAGACCCAGTACTTC.

The CDR3 DNA sequence: TGTGCCAGCAGCTACACGATGGACAACTATGGCTACACCTTC. Translated: CASSYTMDNYGYTF. The chain employs TRBV7-2 and TRBJ1-2; D call uncertain. With 4 bases removed from V and 2 bases from J, the gap between germline ends came to 11 bases. The CDR3 contains 14 residues. Germline CDR1 is SGHTA and CDR2 is FQGNSA.

This clone has only one observation. The J gene is TRBJ1-4, the V gene TRBV27; no definite D call. CDR1 is MNHEY, CDR2 SMNVEV, per germline (reference sequence). The ends were cut back, 2 bases at V and 8 bases at J, with 12 bases in the middle. This CDR3 spans 14 amino acids. The CDR3 DNA follows: TGTGCCAGCAGTTTAGAGGGCCGGAGGGAAAAACTGTTTTTT. Translation: CASSLEGRREKLFF.

The chain carries TRBV7-9 and TRBJ1-6; maybe TRBD1 (5 bases). Between the trimmed V and J ends, which lost 4 bases and 0 bases, there was a span of 19 bases. CDR1 and CDR2 from the germline V gene are SEHNR and FQNEAQ (reference sequence). The CDR3 loop spans 19 amino acids. The CDR3 sequence: CASSSSWGLVFSYNSPLHF. CDR3 DNA: TGTGCCAGCAGCTCCAGCTGGGGACTAGTTTTCTCCTATAATTCACCCCTCCACTTT.

The chain is built from TRBV5-4 and TRBJ2-5; 9 nucleotides align to TRBD2. The length of the CDR3 is 14 residues. Germline CDR1 reads SGHNT; CDR2 reads YYREEE (reference sequence). V lost 2 bases, J lost 4 bases, and 3 bases stayed unmatched. In DNA, the CDR3 is TGTGCCAGCAGCTTTAGCGGGAGAGGAGAGACCCAGTACTTC. Translating it yields CASSFSGRGETQYF.

This chain uses TRBV5-1 with TRBJ2-1; perhaps D is TRBD1 or TRBD2 (5 bases each). The ends were cut back, 0 bases at V and 7 bases at J, with 14 bases in the middle. The CDR3 loop spans 15 amino acids. Germline V gene lookup returns CDR1 SGHRS and CDR2 YFSETQ. This CDR3 is CASSLVGVSSNEQFF. The CDR3 DNA sequence: TGCGCCAGCAGCTTGGTGGGGGTGTCATCGAATGAGCAGTTCTTC.

The chain has TRBV5-1 and TRBJ1-1; possible D gene TRBD1, 5 bases. Per the germline V gene, CDR1 is SGHRS and CDR2 is YFSETQ. Trimming cost V 3 bases and J 1 base, with 13 bases left between them. The CDR3 totals 15 residues. The CDR3 protein is CASSSRPGPNTEAFF. The CDR3 bases are TGCGCCAGCAGCTCCCGCCCAGGGCCGAACACTGAAGCTTTCTTT.

A single count supports this clone. This rearrangement joins TRBV19 to TRBJ2-1, with 9 bases fitting TRBD2. The junction had 5 bases not matched to a gene; V was cut back by 5 bases and J by 0 bases. The CDR3 loop spans 16 amino acids. Germline assignment: CDR1 LNHDA and CDR2 SQIVND (reference sequence). This CDR3 reads CASSRVAGVSYNEQFF. CDR3 in DNA: TGTGCCAGTAGTCGAGTAGCGGGAGTCTCCTACAATGAGCAGTTCTTC.

The chain recombines TRBV2 with TRBJ1-1, with a possible D match to TRBD1 (6 bases). The germline V and J ends were trimmed by 7 bases and 1 base, with 16 bases remaining between them. Per germline, CDR1 SNHLY and CDR2 FYNNEI. CDR3 length: 15 residues. CDR3 in amino acids: CASTPEGGSNTEAFF. CDR3 nucleotide sequence: TGTGCCAGCACCCCCGAGGGGGGATCGAACACTGAAGCTTTCTTT.

The rearrangement joins TRBV28 to TRBJ1-2; 7 nucleotides line up with TRBD1. The CDR3 totals 15 residues. In germline, CDR1 is MDHEN, CDR2 SYDVKM. V gave up 5 bases and J gave up 2 bases; unmatched junction bases: 8. The CDR3 region has the DNA TGTGCCAGCAGTGACGGGACAGCGGGAAACTATGGCTACACCTTC. Protein sequence: CASSDGTAGNYGYTF.

This chain connects TRBV6-5 to TRBJ1-1; no firm D call. Trimming pared 7 bases from V and 0 bases from J, leaving 12 bases between. The CDR3 is made up of 14 amino acids. Germline V gives CDR1 MNHEY, CDR2 SVGAGI. DNA of the CDR3: TGTGCCAGCACGCACCCGGGGTTGAACACTGAAGCTTTCTTT. It encodes CASTHPGLNTEAFF.